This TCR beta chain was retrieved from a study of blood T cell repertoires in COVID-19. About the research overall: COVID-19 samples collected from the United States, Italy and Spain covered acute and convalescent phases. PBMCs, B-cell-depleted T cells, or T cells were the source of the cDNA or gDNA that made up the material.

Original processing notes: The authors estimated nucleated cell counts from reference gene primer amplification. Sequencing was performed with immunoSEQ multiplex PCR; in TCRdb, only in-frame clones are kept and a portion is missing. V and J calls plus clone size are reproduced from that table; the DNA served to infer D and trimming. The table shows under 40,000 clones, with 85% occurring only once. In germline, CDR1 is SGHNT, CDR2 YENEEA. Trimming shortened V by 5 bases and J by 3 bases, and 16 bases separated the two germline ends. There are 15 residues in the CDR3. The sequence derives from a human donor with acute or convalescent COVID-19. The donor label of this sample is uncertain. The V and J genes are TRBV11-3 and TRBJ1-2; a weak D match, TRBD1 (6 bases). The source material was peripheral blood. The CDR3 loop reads CASSPGWGGDYGYTF. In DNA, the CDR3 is TGTGCCAGCAGCCCAGGCTGGGGGGGCGACTATGGCTACACCTTC.